This TCR beta chain derives from a study of cytomegalovirus exposure and HLA in healthy donors. Clones were read by immunoSEQ multiplex PCR, and TCRdb kept only the in-frame ones, dropping some. The data show approximately 120,000 clones, 89% seen once. Trimming cost V 8 bases and J 4 bases, with 20 bases left between them. Germline-derived CDR1 and CDR2 are SGHAT and FQNNGV. This CDR3 has 15 residues. The chain combines TRBV11-2 with TRBJ1-1, with D unresolved. The sequencing input was PBMCs. The receptor was derived from a woman aged 18-29 years in good health and CMV-seronegative. The CDR3 protein is CASRSVFPTGTEAFF. As DNA, the CDR3 is TGTGCCAGCCGCTCTGTATTCCCGACGGGCACTGAAGCTTTCTTT. Variable domain in full (rest from reference TRBV11-2 and TRBJ1-1): EAGVAQSPRYKIIEKRQSVAFWCNPISGHATLYWYQQILGQGPKLLIQFQNNGVVDDSQLPKDRFSAERLKGVDSTLKIQPAKLEDSAVYLCASRSVFPTGTEAFFGQGTRLTVV.